This entry describes one TCR beta chain. Its specificity is not known. Assay used: immunoSEQ multiplex PCR; TCRdb lists only in-frame clones, some missing. The sample lists roughly 45,000 clones; around 78% were seen once. J lost 0 bases, V lost 6 bases, and 8 bases had no gene match. From germline, CDR1 is LGHNA and CDR2 YSLEER. This CDR3 is 17 amino acids long. Single viable CD3+CD4+CD8-CD45RO+ cells were sorted as the memory CD4+ T cells. The source of the sample is a study of memory CD4+ T cells and cytomegalovirus serostatus. On the study more broadly: Healthy Belgian adult donors included nine or ten CMV-positive and 24 CMV-negative people. Study findings and constraints: The CMV-associated TCR signature appears largely within the CD4+ memory repertoire. Median bootstrapped AUC for CMV status was approximately 0.96 originally, about 0.9 US-trained.

The sample consisted of memory CD4+ T cells from blood. The V and J genes are TRBV4-3 and TRBJ2-3, with TRBD2 matching over 11 bases. The receptor's source is an adult in good health and CMV-seronegative. For the CDR3, the DNA is TGCGCCAGCAGTCCCGAGACTAGCGGGGTTAGCACAGATACGCAGTATTTT. This translates into CASSPETSGVSTDTQYF.